Presented here are 14 T cell receptor beta chains from one specimen sequenced in a study of shared clonotypes between healthy human individuals. Data came from immunoSEQ multiplex PCR; TCRdb stores just in-frame clones and leaves some out. The data contain around 95,000 clones, more than 45% of them singletons. Material: PBMCs. Receptors were obtained from a woman between 40 and 55 years old in good health. Some clones in this sample may be carry-over from other donors' samples.

The genes are TRBV6-5 and TRBJ1-2; 9 positions match TRBD1. The CDR3 is 13 residues long. The ends lost 9 bases at V and 4 bases at J; junction bases unmatched: 6. Germline lookup yields CDR1 MNHEY and CDR2 SVGAGI. The CDR3 DNA follows: TGTGCCAGTTACCCGGGACAGGGCTATGGCTACACCTTC. It is translated as CASYPGQGYGYTF.

This clone was found a few times. V and J are TRBV7-2 and TRBJ2-5, with TRBD2 as a possible D gene (6 bases). Germline values: CDR1 SGHTA, CDR2 FQGNSA. The ends were cut back, 7 bases at V and 3 bases at J, with 12 bases in the middle. The CDR3 has 13 residues. The CDR3 loop reads CASNSGGEETQYF. The CDR3 coding sequence is TGTGCCAGCAACTCCGGGGGTGAAGAGACCCAGTACTTC.

The chain couples TRBV6-1 to TRBJ1-5, with a possible D match to TRBD1 (6 bases). The V end was cut by 6 bases, the J end by 7 bases, with 19 bases between. This CDR3 is built from 15 residues. Germline V gene lookup returns CDR1 MNHNS and CDR2 SASEGT. The CDR3 DNA reads TGTGCCAGCAGCTCCACACAGGGCCCTGGGCAGCCCCAGCATTTT. Translated, it gives CASSSTQGPGQPQHF.

This clone was picked up many times. The chain combines TRBV19 with TRBJ1-2; D unclear. Between the trimmed V and J ends, which lost 7 bases and 1 base, there was a span of 13 bases. There are 14 residues in the CDR3. Per germline, CDR1 LNHDA and CDR2 SQIVND (reference sequence). DNA for the CDR3: TGTGCCAGTAATTCCCCGGGCCTTAACTATGGCTACACCTTC. Translation gives CASNSPGLNYGYTF.

The chain links TRBV19 to TRBJ1-2; tentatively, D is TRBD1 (5 bases). CDR3 length: 14 residues. Looked up from germline, CDR1 is LNHDA and CDR2 is SQIVND (reference sequence). Trimming removed 4 bases at V and 4 bases at J, with 13 bases between. CDR3 amino acids: CASSKGPDRYGYTF. The DNA for the CDR3 is TGTGCCAGTAGTAAGGGACCGGACCGCTATGGCTACACCTTC.

The chain carries TRBV29-1 and TRBJ2-5; 9 bases are shared with TRBD1. Germline CDR1 and CDR2: SQVTM and ANQGSEA. The CDR3 is 13 residues long. The V gene end was trimmed by 7 bases and the J gene end by 5 bases; junction bases not matched to a gene: 8. Here the CDR3 reads CSARDRVKETQYF. The CDR3 coding sequence is TGCAGCGCGAGGGACAGGGTAAAGGAGACCCAGTACTTC.

This clone appeared many times. The genes are TRBV4-3 and TRBJ2-5; D possibly corresponds to TRBD2 (6 bases). The J call may be wrong; the DNA end is better matched by TRBJ2-7. Germline assignment: CDR1 LGHNA and CDR2 YSLEER. The CDR3 loop spans 14 amino acids. The CDR3 loop reads CASSQFAGPYEQYF. In DNA, the CDR3 is TGCGCCAGCAGCCAATTTGCGGGGCCCTACGAGCAGTACTTC.

Turning to this clone: A much larger clone differs from this one at a single base, so this may be a read error. The rearrangement links TRBV7-9 to TRBJ2-1; 11 bases map to TRBD2. Germline trimming cut 8 bases from V and 8 bases from J; bases unmatched to any gene: 8. Germline V gives CDR1 SEHNR, CDR2 FQNEAQ (reference sequence). This CDR3 has 14 amino acids. DNA of the CDR3: TGTGCCAGCGGCCTTAGCGGGAGGGGGGATGAGCAGTTCTTC. Amino acid sequence: CASGLSGRGDEQFF.

This chain joins TRBV27 and TRBJ2-1, with 8 bases that match TRBD1. The germline gives CDR1 MNHEY, CDR2 SMNVEV (reference sequence). J was trimmed by 9 bases and V by 6 bases; bases with no gene match: 16. The CDR3 consists of 16 residues. Written as DNA, the CDR3 is TGTGCCAGCAGGACCTTTTCGGGGCAGGGGGCGGGTGAGCAGTTCTTC. Encoded protein: CASRTFSGQGAGEQFF.

V is TRBV28 and J is TRBJ2-7; TRBD1 aligns across 7 bases. The junction had 10 bases not matched to a gene; V was cut back by 5 bases and J by 6 bases. Germline values: CDR1 MDHEN, CDR2 SYDVKM. The CDR3 consists of 14 residues. For the CDR3, the DNA is TGTGCCAGCAGTACCCCCCGACAGGGCGGCGAGCAGTACTTC. Its protein product is CASSTPRQGGEQYF.

This chain joins TRBV2 and TRBJ2-7; D is unclear. CDR3 size: 12 residues. The V gene's germline CDR1 is SNHLY and CDR2 FYNNEI. V was clipped by 4 bases and J by 0 bases, with 4 bases between them. For the CDR3, the DNA is TGTGCCAGCAGTGGTCACTCCTACGAGCAGTACTTC. This codes for CASSGHSYEQYF.

Comment on this clone: A far more abundant clone sits one base away, making this likely a read error. The V gene is TRBV15, the J gene TRBJ1-2; the D is unclear. Trimming left V 4 bases short and J 10 bases short, with 13 bases between. Germline assignment: CDR1 LNHNV and CDR2 YYDKDF (reference sequence). The CDR3 sequence is 12 residues long. For the CDR3, the DNA is TGTGCCACCAGCACCCGGACGGGAGACTACACCTTC. Residues: CATSTRTGDYTF. Drawing the rest from reference TRBV15 and TRBJ1-2, the complete variable domain is DAMVIQNPRYQVTQFGKPVTLSCSQTLNHNVMYWYQQKSSQAPKLLFHYYDKDFNNEADTPDNFQSRRPNTSFCFLDIRSPGLGDTAMYLCATSTRTGDYTFGSGTRLTVV.

This chain connects TRBV28 to TRBJ2-7; possibly TRBD1 for D (6 bases). CDR3 length: 13 residues. Germline V gene sequence: CDR1 MDHEN, CDR2 SYDVKM. Trimming cost V 7 bases and J 4 bases, with 14 bases left between them. Written as DNA, the CDR3 is TGTGCCAGCATGAACAGGGAGCCTTACGAGCAGTACTTC. Translation: CASMNREPYEQYF.

This chain uses TRBV29-1 with TRBJ2-1; TRBD2 matches 8 bases. J gave up 4 bases and V 5 bases, and 7 bases lay outside the gene matches. The CDR3 is made up of 14 amino acids. The V gene's germline CDR1 is SQVTM and CDR2 ANQGSEA. In DNA form, the CDR3 reads TGCAGCGTTAGTTCCACTAGCGGATACAATGAGCAGTTCTTC. Encoded protein: CSVSSTSGYNEQFF.